The TCR beta chain described here comes from a study of tumor-infiltrating lymphocytes in primary liver carcinoma. Findings and caveats of the study: The study found only about 7-24% of top clones in all five tumor regions.

The CDR3 length is 10 residues. Germline V gives CDR1 SQVTM, CDR2 ANQGSEA. Of note for this clonotype: The antigen is unknown. Germline and junction disagree at one end, which may indicate a read error.

TCR beta cDNA was reverse-transcribed from about 550 ng of total RNA. The reaction used a constant-region primer and ProtoScript II reverse transcriptase. ARM-PCR was slightly modified, and three nested multiplex PCR rounds with it gave rise to the TCR beta libraries. A C-beta reverse primer was combined with TRBV1-TRBV30 forward primers in the first two PCR rounds, and each round had 9 to 10 cycles. TCRdb ran MiXCR on the multiplex PCR reads and lists one entry per CDR3 protein. The sample has roughly 50,000 distinct CDR3 sequences, 70% to 80% seen once; the top ten hold approximately 25%. The tissue used was unsorted bulk material of roughly 17-33 mg. RNA and DNA were co-extracted from it with the AllPrep DNA/RNA mini kit. Surgery removed the patients' primary liver carcinoma. Without exception, tumor samples held over 85% viable tumor cells.

The sequenced sample was liver tumor tissue from sampling region 2. Subset of the sample: tumor region T2, inferior pole. V gene TRBV29-1 combines with J gene TRBJ2-1, with D possibly being TRBD1 (6 bases). This receptor was obtained from a man between 35 and 55 years old with primary liver carcinoma and hepatitis B virus infection. The CDR3 DNA follows: TGCAGCGGATCGGACAGTGAACAGCTCTTC. Encoded protein: CSGSDSEQLF.